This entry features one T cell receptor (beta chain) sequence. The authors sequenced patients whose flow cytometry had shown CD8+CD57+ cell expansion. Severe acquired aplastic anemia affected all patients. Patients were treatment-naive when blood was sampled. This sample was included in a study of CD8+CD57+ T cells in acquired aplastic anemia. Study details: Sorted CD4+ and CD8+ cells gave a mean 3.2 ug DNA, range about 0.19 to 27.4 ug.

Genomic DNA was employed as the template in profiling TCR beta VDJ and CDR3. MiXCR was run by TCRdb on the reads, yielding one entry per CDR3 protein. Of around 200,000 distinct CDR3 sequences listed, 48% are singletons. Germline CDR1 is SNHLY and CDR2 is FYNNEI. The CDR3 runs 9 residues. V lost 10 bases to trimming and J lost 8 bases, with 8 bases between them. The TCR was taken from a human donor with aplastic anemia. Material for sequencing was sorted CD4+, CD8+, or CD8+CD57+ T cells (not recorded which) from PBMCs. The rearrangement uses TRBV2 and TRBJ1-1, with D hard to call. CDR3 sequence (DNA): TGTGCCATAACGGCGGAAGCTTTCTTT. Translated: CAITAEAFF.